Shown below are 19 T cell receptor beta chains from a single sample sequenced in a study of blood T cell repertoires in COVID-19. Data came from immunoSEQ multiplex PCR; TCRdb stores just in-frame clones and leaves some out. The top ten hold 2.5% to 3% of the sample, which has roughly 250,000 clones, about 87% seen once. The material sequenced was PBMCs or T cells enriched from blood (not recorded which). Receptors were obtained from a young woman with acute COVID-19.

This clone was recorded only once. This chain connects TRBV10-2 to TRBJ1-2, with D possibly being TRBD1 (5 bases). This CDR3 is built from 15 residues. V was clipped by 3 bases and J by 2 bases, with 13 bases between them. Germline V gene data show CDR1 as WSHSY and CDR2 as SAAADI. Here the CDR3 reads CASSDHDRGNYGYTF. The CDR3 nucleotides read TGCGCCAGCAGTGACCACGACAGAGGAAACTATGGCTACACCTTC.

This clone was seen a single time. The chain links TRBV5-5 to TRBJ1-1, with TRBD1 as a possible D gene (6 bases). Trimming pared 2 bases from V and 2 bases from J, leaving 10 bases between. Germline V gene lookup returns CDR1 SGHKS and CDR2 YYEKEE (reference sequence). The CDR3 is 14 residues long. In DNA form, the CDR3 reads TGTGCCAGCAGCTTTAGGGGGGGCAACACTGAAGCTTTCTTT. It is translated as CASSFRGGNTEAFF.

The chain recombines TRBV2 with TRBJ2-7; D is undetermined. V lost 4 bases and J 3 bases, leaving 10 bases between the germline ends. The CDR3 extends over 13 amino acids. The germline V gene encodes CDR1 SNHLY and CDR2 FYNNEI. The CDR3 sequence: CASSVGALYEQYF. For the CDR3, the DNA is TGTGCCAGCAGTGTTGGAGCCCTCTACGAGCAGTACTTC.

The chain couples TRBV27 to TRBJ2-7; a possible D gene is TRBD1 (5 bases). The V end lost 6 bases, the J end lost 6 bases, and 15 bases lay between the germline ends. Germline values: CDR1 MNHEY, CDR2 SMNVEV (reference sequence). This CDR3 comprises 13 residues. CDR3 coding DNA: TGTGCCAGCAGACTGACAGACCGCGGCGAGCAGTACTTC. Residues: CASRLTDRGEQYF.

V gene TRBV27 combines with J gene TRBJ2-1; the D gene is possibly TRBD1 (6 bases). Germline loops: CDR1 MNHEY, CDR2 SMNVEV (reference sequence). CDR3 size: 16 residues. The germline V and J ends were trimmed by 5 bases and 4 bases, with 18 bases remaining between them. The CDR3 region is CASSASAGEDYNEQFF. The DNA for the CDR3 is TGTGCCAGCAGTGCGAGCGCAGGGGAAGATTACAATGAGCAGTTCTTC.

The chain uses TRBV7-2 and TRBJ1-4; D might be TRBD1 (6 bases). The CDR3 sequence is 14 residues long. V lost 6 bases, J lost 7 bases, and 15 bases lay in between. From germline, CDR1 is SGHTA and CDR2 FQGNSA. The CDR3 bases are TGTGCCAGCAGACTGGGGCAGGGGAGTGAAAAACTGTTTTTT. This sequence encodes CASRLGQGSEKLFF.

The CDR3 reads CASSLAGAAMNTEAFF. DNA for the CDR3: TGTGCCAGCAGCTTAGCGGGGGCAGCAATGAACACTGAAGCTTTCTTT. J is TRBJ1-1 and V is TRBV7-2; D possibly corresponds to TRBD1 (6 bases). This CDR3 region has 16 residues. Germline V CDR1 and CDR2: SGHTA, FQGNSA. The V end lost 0 bases, the J end lost 0 bases, and 11 bases lay between the germline ends. Supplemented by reference TRBV7-2 and TRBJ1-1, the full variable domain reads GAGVSQSPSNKVTEKGKDVELRCDPISGHTALYWYRQSLGQGLEFLIYFQGNSAPDKSGLPSDRFSAERTGGSVSTLTIQRTQQEDSAVYLCASSLAGAAMNTEAFFGQGTRLTVV.

This chain links TRBV29-1 with TRBJ2-1; D perhaps matches TRBD1 (6 bases). V was cut by 6 bases and J by 6 bases, with 12 bases left in between. CDR3 length: 12 amino acids. Germline lookup yields CDR1 SQVTM and CDR2 ANQGSEA. CDR3 amino acids: CSVIQGTNEQFF. The CDR3 DNA reads as TGCAGCGTAATACAGGGAACCAATGAGCAGTTCTTC.

V and J are TRBV30 and TRBJ1-4; no definite D call. The CDR3 totals 12 residues. V was shortened by 4 bases and J by 4 bases, with 7 bases between the two germline ends. In germline, CDR1 is GTSNPN, CDR2 SVGIG (reference sequence). The CDR3 protein is CAWNFYNEKLFF. CDR3 sequence (DNA): TGTGCCTGGAACTTTTATAATGAAAAACTGTTTTTT.

The chain is built from TRBV4-1 and TRBJ2-1; possibly TRBD1 for D (6 bases). The germline V gene has CDR1 MGHRA and CDR2 YSYEKL. The CDR3 has 14 residues. V gave up 4 bases and J gave up 7 bases, with 14 bases separating them. CDR3 residues: CASSLLLRGNEQFF. The CDR3 region has the DNA TGCGCCAGCAGCCTACTCCTGAGGGGGAATGAGCAGTTCTTC.

The chain uses TRBV5-4 and TRBJ1-1, with D unclear. Germline loops: CDR1 SGHNT, CDR2 YYREEE (reference sequence). There are 12 residues in the CDR3. The V end lost 6 bases, the J end lost 1 base, and 7 bases lay between the germline ends. The CDR3 sequence: CASTGRNTEAFF. The CDR3, as DNA: TGTGCCAGCACTGGGCGGAACACTGAAGCTTTCTTT.

V is TRBV3-1 (or the pseudogene TRBV3-2) and J is TRBJ1-2; 8 bases match TRBD1. The ends lost 4 bases at V and 5 bases at J; junction bases unmatched: 6. The V gene's germline CDR1 is LGHDT and CDR2 YNNKEL (reference sequence). There are 14 residues in the CDR3. Here the CDR3 DNA reads TGTGCCAGCAGCCCCGGGACAGGCTTTTATGGCTACACCTTC. The encoded protein is CASSPGTGFYGYTF.

This chain uses TRBV7-9 with TRBJ1-5, with a weak D call TRBD1 (6 bases). V was clipped by 3 bases and J by 5 bases, with 14 bases between them. The CDR3 spans 15 residues. From germline, CDR1 is SEHNR and CDR2 FQNEAQ (reference sequence). As DNA, the CDR3 is TGTGCCAGCAGCTTGGGCCAGGCAGGGGATCAGCCCCAGCATTTT. It codes for CASSLGQAGDQPQHF.

This clone has just a few counts. The rearrangement uses TRBV4-1 and TRBJ2-7; perhaps TRBD2 as D (5 bases). Germline lookup yields CDR1 MGHRA and CDR2 YSYEKL. V lost 0 bases and J 1 base, leaving 7 bases between the germline ends. CDR3 length equals 14 residues. For the CDR3, the DNA is TGCGCCAGCAGCCAAGAAGGAGGATCCTACGAGCAGTACTTC. This translates into CASSQEGGSYEQYF.

The J gene is TRBJ2-3, the V gene TRBV5-1; 7 bases line up with TRBD2. Trimming removed 7 bases from V and 2 bases from J; junction bases left unmatched: 4. Per germline, CDR1 SGHRS and CDR2 YFSETQ. This CDR3 is 13 amino acids long. The CDR3 is CASRDYITDTQYF. In nucleotides, the CDR3 is TGCGCCAGCCGGGACTATATCACAGATACGCAGTATTTT.

V usage is TRBV5-6 and J usage is TRBJ2-2; TRBD2 matches 10 bases. The CDR3 has 15 amino acids. J was trimmed by 7 bases and V by 3 bases; bases with no gene match: 6. Germline loops: CDR1 SGHDT, CDR2 YYEEEE. This CDR3 is CASSWGTSDDGELFF. Written as DNA, the CDR3 is TGTGCCAGCAGCTGGGGGACTAGCGATGACGGGGAGCTGTTTTTT.

This clone was counted only a few times. V usage is TRBV18 and J usage is TRBJ1-2; D possibly corresponds to TRBD1 (5 bases). The CDR3 covers 16 residues. Germline CDR1 reads KGHSH; CDR2 reads LQKENI. Trimming took 0 bases from V and 3 from J, leaving 14 bases between them. CDR3 residues: CASSPPSRGTDYGYTF. The CDR3 DNA sequence: TGTGCCAGCTCACCACCGAGCAGAGGGACTGACTATGGCTACACCTTC.

V usage is TRBV19 and J usage is TRBJ1-1; TRBD1 aligns across 7 bases. Germline CDR1 and CDR2: LNHDA and SQIVND (reference sequence). The CDR3 has 16 amino acids. The junction had 7 bases not matched to a gene; V was cut back by 3 bases and J by 0 bases. This CDR3 is CASSITGAPMNTEAFF. The DNA for the CDR3 is TGTGCCAGTAGTATCACAGGGGCCCCCATGAACACTGAAGCTTTCTTT.

This clone was seen more than once but under ten times. The CDR3: CASSLARTGGFQPQHF. The CDR3 region has the DNA TGTGCCAGCAGCTTAGCGAGGACAGGGGGCTTTCAGCCCCAGCATTTT. The chain carries TRBV7-8 and TRBJ1-5; 11 bases are shared with TRBD1. Germline V gene data show CDR1 as SGHVS and CDR2 as FQNEAQ. V was pared by 0 bases and J by 6 bases, with 4 bases of the junction left unmatched. The CDR3 extends over 16 amino acids.